This T cell receptor (beta chain) was identified during a study of blood T cell repertoires in COVID-19. About the research overall: Samples came from the United States, Italy and Spain, spanning acute and convalescent COVID-19.

Some clones are missing from TCRdb's copy, which holds only in-frame ones; the method was immunoSEQ multiplex PCR. The data contain 310,000 or so clones, 91% of them singletons. CDR3 length: 15 residues. V lost 5 bases, J lost 3 bases, and 17 bases lay in between. Germline CDR1 reads MDHEN; CDR2 reads SYDVKM. The source of this sequence is a woman under 40 with COVID-19, enrolled during active disease. The chain joins TRBV28 to TRBJ2-7; D is possibly TRBD2 (5 bases). The sequencing sample was made of peripheral blood. DNA for the CDR3: TGTGCCAGCAGTGGGTTCGGGGTGGGGATCTACGAGCAGTACTTC. Translated, it gives CASSGFGVGIYEQYF.